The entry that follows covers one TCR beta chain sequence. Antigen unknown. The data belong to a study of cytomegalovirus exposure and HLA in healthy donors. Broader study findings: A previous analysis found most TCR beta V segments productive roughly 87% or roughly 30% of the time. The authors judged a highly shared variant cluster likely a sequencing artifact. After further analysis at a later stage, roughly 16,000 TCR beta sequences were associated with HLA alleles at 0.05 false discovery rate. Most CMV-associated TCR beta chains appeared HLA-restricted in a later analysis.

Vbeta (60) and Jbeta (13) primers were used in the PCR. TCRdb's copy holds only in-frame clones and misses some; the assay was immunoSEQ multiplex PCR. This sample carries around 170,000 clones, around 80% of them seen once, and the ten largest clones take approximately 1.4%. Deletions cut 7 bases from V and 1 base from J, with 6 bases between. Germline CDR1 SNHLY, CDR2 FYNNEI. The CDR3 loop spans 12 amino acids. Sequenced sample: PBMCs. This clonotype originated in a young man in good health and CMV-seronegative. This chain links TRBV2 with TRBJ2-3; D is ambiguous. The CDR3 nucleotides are TGTGCCAGCAAGCTTGGCACAGATACGCAGTATTTT. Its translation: CASKLGTDTQYF.